This T cell receptor beta chain was documented in a study of blood T cells in healthy people across ages. At least ten counts were recorded for this clonotype. Germline-derived CDR1 and CDR2 are SGHTA and FQGNSA. The ends lost 2 bases at V and 3 bases at J; junction bases unmatched: 8. This CDR3 spans 17 amino acids. A J-beta primer mix and a sample-barcoded 5' primer were used in a second PCR of about 6 to 12 cycles. Every cDNA was tagged by a template-switch adaptor with 12 random nucleotides. TCRdb called the 5' RACE reads again in MiXCR, with one record for every CDR3 protein. This sample has about 590,000 distinct CDR3 sequences, with less than 35% found just once. Each donor was a healthy Caucasian individual from Russia, aged about 6 to 95. The sample, roughly 9.5 milliliters of peripheral blood, was drawn from each donor.

The chain links TRBV7-2 to TRBJ2-4, with 9 bases aligning to TRBD1. The sequenced sample consisted of blood. The clonotype originates from a woman older than 75 in good health. The CDR3 here is CASSLRGTGIGKNIQYF. The CDR3 DNA follows: TGTGCCAGCAGCTTAAGAGGGACAGGGATTGGCAAAAACATTCAGTACTTC. Using reference TRBV7-2 and TRBJ2-4 for the parts outside the CDR3, the full variable domain is GAGVSQSPSNKVTEKGKDVELRCDPISGHTALYWYRQSLGQGLEFLIYFQGNSAPDKSGLPSDRFSAERTGGSVSTLTIQRTQQEDSAVYLCASSLRGTGIGKNIQYFGAGTRLSVL.